The clone carrying this TCR beta chain was seen only a few times. The antigen is undetermined. This sample is part of a study of identical twins. Study results and caveats: Insertions were fewer in abundant cord blood beta clonotypes, whereas memory repertoires showed none of this pattern.

Only healthy Caucasians were included as donors. TCRdb reprocessed the 5' RACE reads via MiXCR and lists one record per CDR3 protein. The repertoire consists of 450,000 to 650,000 distinct CDR3 sequences, with just under 10% occurring once and the leading ten covering under 3.5%. CDR3 length: 16 amino acids. The V end lost 3 bases, the J end lost 3 bases, and 15 bases lay between the germline ends. The germline gives CDR1 SGDLS, CDR2 YYNGEE. The sample also formed part of further work on yellow fever vaccine responses in identical twins.

The chain recombines TRBV9 with TRBJ1-4, with D hard to call. This TCR was recovered from a woman aged 18-30 years in good health. The specimen sequenced was PBMCs. The CDR3 coding sequence is TGTGCCAGCAGCGCCCAGGCAGCCCTCCCTAATGAAAAACTGTTTTTT. The encoded protein is CASSAQAALPNEKLFF.